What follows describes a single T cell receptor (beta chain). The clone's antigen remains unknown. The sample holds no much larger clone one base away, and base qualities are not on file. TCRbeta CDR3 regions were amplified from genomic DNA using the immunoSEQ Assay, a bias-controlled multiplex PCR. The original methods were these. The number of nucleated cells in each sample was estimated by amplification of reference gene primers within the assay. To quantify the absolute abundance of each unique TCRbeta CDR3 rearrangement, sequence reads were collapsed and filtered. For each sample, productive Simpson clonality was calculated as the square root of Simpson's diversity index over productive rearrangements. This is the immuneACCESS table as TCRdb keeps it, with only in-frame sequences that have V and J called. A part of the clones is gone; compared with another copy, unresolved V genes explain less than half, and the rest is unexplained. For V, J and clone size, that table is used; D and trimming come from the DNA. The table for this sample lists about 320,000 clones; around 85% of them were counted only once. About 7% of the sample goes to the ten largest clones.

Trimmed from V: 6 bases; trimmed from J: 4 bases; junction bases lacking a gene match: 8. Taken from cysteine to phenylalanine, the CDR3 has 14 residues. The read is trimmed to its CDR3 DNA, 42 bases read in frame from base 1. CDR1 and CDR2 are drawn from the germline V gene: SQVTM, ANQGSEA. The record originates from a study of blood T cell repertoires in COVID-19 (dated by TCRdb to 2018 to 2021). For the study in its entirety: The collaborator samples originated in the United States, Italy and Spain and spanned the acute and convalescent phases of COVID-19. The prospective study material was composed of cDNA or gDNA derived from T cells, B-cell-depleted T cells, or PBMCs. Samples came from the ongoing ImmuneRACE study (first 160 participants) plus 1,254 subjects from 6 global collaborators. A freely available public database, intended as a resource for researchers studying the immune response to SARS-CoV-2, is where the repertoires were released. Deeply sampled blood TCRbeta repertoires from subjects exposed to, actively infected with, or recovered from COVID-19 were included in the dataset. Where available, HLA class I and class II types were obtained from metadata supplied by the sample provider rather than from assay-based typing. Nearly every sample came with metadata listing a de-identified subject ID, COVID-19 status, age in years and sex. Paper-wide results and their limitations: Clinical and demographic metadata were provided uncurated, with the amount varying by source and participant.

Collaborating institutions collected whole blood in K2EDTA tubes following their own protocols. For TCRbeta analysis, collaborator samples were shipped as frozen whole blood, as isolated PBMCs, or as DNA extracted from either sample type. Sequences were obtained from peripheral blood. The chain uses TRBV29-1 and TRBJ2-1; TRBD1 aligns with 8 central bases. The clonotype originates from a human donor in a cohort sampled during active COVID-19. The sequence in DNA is TGCAGCGTCCTAAAGCAGGGGGCTTACAATGAGCAGTTCTTC. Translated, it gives CSVLKQGAYNEQFF.